This TCR beta chain was sequenced for a study of T-cell memory formation after mild COVID-19. Study-level findings and limits: Memory cells collected pre-infection included some clones that later responded, suggesting cross-reactive memory joined. For second-wave clones that peaked at day 37, SARS-CoV-2 specificity went unverified.

5'RACE, which relied on constant-segment primers, yielded TCR alpha and TCR beta cDNA libraries carrying sample barcodes and UMIs. TCRdb re-derived calls from the 5' RACE reads in MiXCR, one entry per CDR3 protein. In the table there are approximately 150,000 distinct CDR3 sequences, roughly 15% of which are singletons. Remarks on this clonotype: Its target is not known.

Looked up from germline, CDR1 is MNHEY and CDR2 is SVGEGT. The V and J ends lost 2 bases and 6 bases respectively, with 12 bases between them. The CDR3 covers 14 residues. V usage is TRBV6-2 or TRBV6-3 and J usage is TRBJ2-3; D is unresolved. The source material was PBMCs or a T cell subset sorted from them (not recorded which). The TCR sequence derives from an adult woman who had mild COVID-19 (a few samples of this study predate the infection). Cell type and time point are not known. CDR3 coding DNA: TGTGCCAGCAGTTACGGTTTAGAGGCGGATACGCAGTATTTT. Translating gives CASSYGLEADTQYF.